The rows below give T cell receptor beta chains drawn from one sample of a study of OX40 agonist ivuxolimab in advanced cancers. Here immunoSEQ multiplex PCR was the method, and the copy in TCRdb shows in-frame clones only, minus some. The sample has tens of thousands of clones; around 85% are singletons. This sample comprised CD4+ or CD8+ T cells sorted from blood, obtained in a trial of the OX40 agonist ivuxolimab. These receptors were collected from an adult with an advanced solid tumor such as melanoma, head and neck, liver or kidney cancer. Both conserved end residues are part of each CDR3. Fields, in order: D gene, V gene, clone size, J gene, CDR3 protein, CDR3 DNA. The D gene is left open where the match is weak. For some rows the clone size is stated as once, few or many, or as a class when expanded; others skip it.

D: TRBD1; V: TRBV28; size: NA; J: TRBJ1-2; CDR3: CASTGGLAGMTYGYTF; DNA: TGTGCCAGCACAGGGGGCCTGGCAGGTATGACCTATGGCTACACCTTC
D: TRBD2; V: TRBV5-4; size: NA; J: TRBJ2-3; CDR3: CASTTGLADPVGGADTQYF; DNA: TGTGCCAGTACTACGGGACTAGCGGACCCTGTAGGGGGTGCAGATACGCAGTATTTT
D: NA; V: TRBV18; size: NA; J: TRBJ1-1; CDR3: CASSPGLQGNSEAFF; DNA: TGTGCCAGCTCACCTGGACTCCAAGGGAACTCTGAAGCTTTCTTT
D: NA; V: TRBV13; size: once; J: TRBJ2-2; CDR3: CASSLDALASGTGELFF; DNA: TGTGCCAGCAGCTTAGATGCTCTAGCATCTGGCACCGGGGAGCTGTTTTTT
D: NA; V: TRBV6-5; size: NA; J: TRBJ1-1; CDR3: CASSLTGATEAFF; DNA: TGTGCCAGCAGCCTAACTGGGGCGACTGAAGCTTTCTTT
D: TRBD2; V: TRBV27; size: NA; J: TRBJ2-3; CDR3: CASSPHEAGGQDTQYF; DNA: TGTGCCAGCAGTCCTCATGAAGCGGGAGGGCAAGATACGCAGTATTTT
D: NA; V: TRBV4-1; size: few; J: TRBJ1-1; CDR3: CASSPLSGTNTEAFF; DNA: TGCGCCAGCAGCCCCCTCTCAGGGACGAACACTGAAGCTTTCTTT
D: NA; V: TRBV19; size: NA; J: TRBJ2-6; CDR3: CASSGPGSGANVLTF; DNA: TGTGCCAGTAGTGGTCCAGGGTCTGGGGCCAACGTCCTGACTTTC
D: TRBD1; V: TRBV6-4; size: NA; J: TRBJ2-1; CDR3: CASSDSGTGGYNEQFF; DNA: TGTGCCAGCAGTGACTCCGGGACAGGGGGCTACAATGAGCAGTTCTTC
D: NA; V: TRBV15; size: once; J: TRBJ1-4; CDR3: CATSRDRTPGAEKLFF; DNA: TGTGCCACCAGCAGAGATAGGACTCCGGGAGCAGAAAAACTGTTTTTT
D: TRBD2; V: TRBV7-9; size: NA; J: TRBJ2-2; CDR3: CASSSRMGLGGGELFF; DNA: TGTGCCAGCAGCTCTCGCATGGGACTAGGTGGTGGGGAGCTGTTTTTT
D: NA; V: TRBV2; size: NA; J: TRBJ1-5; CDR3: CASGGGGQPQHF; DNA: TGTGCCAGCGGTGGGGGGGGTCAGCCCCAGCATTTT
D: NA; V: TRBV7-2; size: NA; J: TRBJ2-5; CDR3: CASSNVGETQYF; DNA: TGTGCCAGCAGCAACGTGGGGGAGACCCAGTACTTC
D: TRBD1; V: TRBV28; size: NA; J: TRBJ1-6; CDR3: CASSLWAGTADSPLHF; DNA: TGTGCCAGCAGTTTATGGGCCGGGACAGCGGATTCACCCCTCCACTTT
D: NA; V: TRBV6-5; size: once; J: TRBJ2-5; CDR3: CASSYEQGRTQYF; DNA: TGTGCCAGCAGTTACGAACAGGGAAGGACCCAGTACTTC
D: NA; V: TRBV27; size: NA; J: TRBJ1-6; CDR3: CASSLSVSSYNSPLHF; DNA: TGTGCCAGCAGTTTGTCAGTTAGCTCCTATAATTCACCCCTCCACTTT
D: TRBD1; V: TRBV2; size: NA; J: TRBJ1-1; CDR3: CASSVDRVGTEAFF; DNA: TGTGCCAGCAGCGTGGACAGGGTGGGTACTGAAGCTTTCTTT
D: TRBD1; V: TRBV15; size: NA; J: TRBJ1-1; CDR3: CATSGRDRGTEAFF; DNA: TGTGCCACCAGCGGACGGGACAGGGGCACTGAAGCTTTCTTT
D: NA; V: TRBV5-4; size: NA; J: TRBJ2-1; CDR3: CASTPGVGSYNEQFF; DNA: TGTGCCAGCACCCCCGGTGTGGGCTCCTACAATGAGCAGTTCTTC
D: NA; V: TRBV19; size: NA; J: TRBJ2-4; CDR3: CASSIGGWGAKNIQYF; DNA: TGTGCCAGTAGTATAGGGGGGTGGGGGGCCAAAAACATTCAGTACTTC
D: NA; V: TRBV4-1; size: NA; J: TRBJ2-2; CDR3: CASSPHTGELFF; DNA: TGCGCCAGCAGCCCTCACACCGGGGAGCTGTTTTTT
D: TRBD2; V: TRBV6-1; size: NA; J: TRBJ2-7; CDR3: CASSWTSGPYEQYF; DNA: TGTGCCAGCAGTTGGACTAGCGGACCCTACGAGCAGTACTTC
D: NA; V: TRBV7-3; size: NA; J: TRBJ1-2; CDR3: CASSSSENYGYTF; DNA: TGTGCCAGCAGCTCCTCCGAGAACTATGGCTACACCTTC
D: TRBD1; V: TRBV25-1; size: NA; J: TRBJ1-2; CDR3: CASRNTGGPGYTF; DNA: TGTGCCAGCAGAAACACAGGGGGGCCCGGCTACACCTTC
D: NA; V: TRBV10-1; size: few; J: TRBJ1-5; CDR3: CASRATGLEVDQPQHF; DNA: TGCGCCAGCAGGGCGACAGGATTAGAAGTCGATCAGCCCCAGCATTTT
D: NA; V: TRBV10-3; size: few; J: TRBJ1-1; CDR3: CATSDSLNTEAFF; DNA: TGTGCCACCTCGGACAGTTTGAACACTGAAGCTTTCTTT
D: NA; V: TRBV5-1; size: once; J: TRBJ1-3; CDR3: CASSLAARNTIYF; DNA: TGCGCCAGCAGCTTGGCAGCCCGAAACACCATATATTTT
D: TRBD2; V: TRBV11-3; size: NA; J: TRBJ2-5; CDR3: CASSLGLAGVETQYF; DNA: TGTGCCAGCAGCTTGGGACTAGCGGGAGTAGAGACCCAGTACTTC
D: NA; V: TRBV13; size: NA; J: TRBJ1-5; CDR3: CASSLAGNDKPQHF; DNA: TGTGCCAGCAGCTTGGCAGGGAACGATAAGCCCCAGCATTTT
D: TRBD1; V: TRBV4-1; size: NA; J: TRBJ1-2; CDR3: CASSQEGTGNYGYTF; DNA: TGCGCCAGCAGCCAAGAGGGGACAGGGAACTATGGCTACACCTTC
D: NA; V: TRBV9; size: NA; J: TRBJ1-1; CDR3: CASSVGGERTEAFF; DNA: TGTGCCAGCAGCGTAGGCGGGGAACGCACTGAAGCTTTCTTT
D: NA; V: TRBV4-1; size: NA; J: TRBJ2-3; CDR3: CASSQDPSAAKMDTQYF; DNA: TGCGCCAGCAGCCAAGATCCGTCGGCTGCCAAGATGGATACGCAGTATTTT
D: TRBD1; V: TRBV6-5; size: NA; J: TRBJ1-1; CDR3: CASKKGQGNTEAFF; DNA: TGTGCCAGCAAAAAGGGACAGGGAAACACTGAAGCTTTCTTT
D: NA; V: TRBV28; size: NA; J: TRBJ2-1; CDR3: CASSPQEGGYNEQFF; DNA: TGTGCCAGCAGTCCTCAGGAGGGGGGCTACAATGAGCAGTTCTTC
D: NA; V: TRBV4-2; size: NA; J: TRBJ1-1; CDR3: CASSQERNGQREAFF; DNA: TGTGCCAGCAGCCAAGAAAGGAATGGACAGCGGGAAGCTTTCTTT
D: NA; V: TRBV7-9; size: few; J: TRBJ2-3; CDR3: CASSSYGTDTQYF; DNA: TGTGCCAGCAGCTCTTATGGGACAGATACGCAGTATTTT
D: NA; V: TRBV27; size: once; J: TRBJ2-2; CDR3: CASSFAGVNTGELFF; DNA: TGTGCCAGCAGTTTCGCAGGCGTGAACACCGGGGAGCTGTTTTTT
D: TRBD1; V: TRBV2; size: NA; J: TRBJ2-5; CDR3: CASSSLGTGEETQYF; DNA: TGTGCCAGCAGTAGCCTTGGGACAGGGGAGGAGACCCAGTACTTC
D: NA; V: TRBV11-2; size: NA; J: TRBJ1-2; CDR3: CASRRSQYGYTF; DNA: TGTGCCAGCAGGCGGTCCCAGTATGGCTACACCTTC
D: NA; V: TRBV28; size: NA; J: TRBJ2-1; CDR3: CASTPHPPVYNEQFF; DNA: TGTGCCAGCACCCCGCACCCGCCCGTCTACAATGAGCAGTTCTTC
D: NA; V: TRBV9; size: NA; J: TRBJ2-7; CDR3: CASSDGGEQYF; DNA: TGTGCCAGCAGCGACGGAGGAGAGCAGTACTTC
D: NA; V: TRBV28; size: NA; J: TRBJ1-2; CDR3: CASRRGYGYTF; DNA: TGTGCCAGTAGGAGGGGCTATGGCTACACCTTC
D: NA; V: TRBV19; size: NA; J: TRBJ2-3; CDR3: CASRHRDSDTQYF; DNA: TGTGCCAGCAGACACCGCGACTCAGATACGCAGTATTTT
D: NA; V: TRBV10-3; size: many; J: TRBJ1-2; CDR3: CAISDQGFAPNYGYTF; DNA: TGTGCCATCAGTGATCAGGGTTTCGCCCCTAACTATGGCTACACCTTC
D: NA; V: TRBV6-5; size: NA; J: TRBJ2-5; CDR3: CASSYSGTEWKETQYF; DNA: TGTGCCAGCAGTTACTCGGGGACCGAGTGGAAAGAGACCCAGTACTTC
D: TRBD1; V: TRBV15; size: NA; J: TRBJ1-5; CDR3: CATGGTGARSNQPQHF; DNA: TGTGCCACCGGCGGGACAGGGGCAAGGAGCAATCAGCCCCAGCATTTT